Shown below are 21 T cell receptor beta chains from a single sample sequenced in a study of blood T cells in healthy people across ages. Together with a sample-barcoded 5' primer, a J-beta primer mix was included in a second PCR lasting about 7 to 11 cycles. TCRdb fed the 5' RACE reads into MiXCR, producing one record per CDR3 protein. The table lists more than 700,000 distinct CDR3 sequences, about 55% of them singletons. The material sequenced was blood. These receptors were collected from an elderly man in good health.

The CDR3 sequence: CASRGQSEAFF. In DNA form, the CDR3 reads TGTGCCAGCAGGGGACAGTCTGAAGCTTTCTTT. The rearrangement uses TRBV6-5 and TRBJ1-1, with 7 bases that match TRBD1. CDR1 and CDR2 from the germline V gene are MNHEY and SVGAGI. The CDR3 has 11 residues. The J segment lost 6 bases and the V segment lost 6 bases, leaving 1 base of the junction unmatched.

The chain uses TRBV15 and TRBJ2-7; D is unresolved. The J call is doubtful: the DNA matches TRBJ2-5 better. There are 14 residues in the CDR3. Germline CDR1 is LNHNV and CDR2 is YYDKDF (reference sequence). CDR3 nucleotides: TGTGCCACCAGCAGACGACAACCGGCCGGGACCCAGTACTTC. Encoded protein: CATSRRQPAGTQYF.

This chain uses TRBV20-1 with TRBJ2-1; no firm D call. V lost 2 bases and J 0 bases, leaving 8 bases between the germline ends. Germline V gives CDR1 DFQATT, CDR2 SNEGSKA (reference sequence). The CDR3 has 14 residues. The CDR3 spells CSARSRNSYNEQFF. DNA for the CDR3: TGCAGTGCTAGATCCAGGAACTCCTACAATGAGCAGTTCTTC.

The V call is TRBV20-1, the J call TRBJ2-7, with 11 bases aligning to TRBD2. Looked up from germline, CDR1 is DFQATT and CDR2 is SNEGSKA (reference sequence). The V gene end was trimmed by 3 bases and the J gene end by 2 bases; junction bases not matched to a gene: 3. The CDR3 is 14 residues long. In nucleotides, the CDR3 is TGCAGTGCTAGTTTTAGCGGGAGGGCCTACGAGCAGTACTTC. This sequence encodes CSASFSGRAYEQYF.

The rearrangement joins TRBV2 to TRBJ2-3, with D perhaps matching TRBD1 (6 bases). The CDR3 spans 13 residues. Per the germline V gene, CDR1 is SNHLY and CDR2 is FYNNEI. V lost 7 bases, J lost 4 bases, and 12 bases lay in between. The CDR3 nucleotides read TGTGCCAGCAAAACAGGGTCGGCAGATACGCAGTATTTT. It codes for CASKTGSADTQYF. Combining the CDR3 with reference TRBV2 and TRBJ2-3 gives the whole variable domain EPEVTQTPSHQVTQMGQEVILRCVPISNHLYFYWYRQILGQKVEFLVSFYNNEISEKSEIFDDQFSVERPDGSNFTLKIRSTKLEDSAMYFCASKTGSADTQYFGPGTRLTVL.

The chain links TRBV6-1 to TRBJ2-3; D remains ambiguous. V lost 0 bases and J lost 1, with 11 bases in between. The CDR3 has 16 residues. Germline V gives CDR1 MNHNS, CDR2 SASEGT. The CDR3 reads CASSEAPGGRTDTQYF. CDR3 DNA: TGTGCCAGCAGTGAAGCCCCGGGCGGTCGCACAGATACGCAGTATTTT.

This clonotype has only a few counts. This chain joins TRBV20-1 and TRBJ2-7, with TRBD2 matching 7 bases. Germline values: CDR1 DFQATT, CDR2 SNEGSKA (reference sequence). Losses at the gene ends were 5 bases for V and 9 bases for J; bases not matched to a gene: 16. The CDR3 has 14 amino acids. The CDR3 coding sequence is TGCAGTGCTTCTCCGAGCGGGACCTCTCAGGGGCAGTACTTC. This codes for CSASPSGTSQGQYF.

The V call is TRBV27, the J call TRBJ1-1; D gene uncertain. This CDR3 region has 13 residues. Germline loops: CDR1 MNHEY, CDR2 SMNVEV (reference sequence). V was trimmed by 5 bases and J by 5 bases, leaving 12 bases between them. The DNA of the CDR3 is TGTGCCAGCAGTCTCTCGGTTGGTACTGAAGCTTTCTTT. Amino acid sequence: CASSLSVGTEAFF.

This clonotype has only a few counts. The V call is TRBV5-1, the J call TRBJ1-4, with 7 positions matching TRBD1. V dropped 4 bases and J dropped 2; count of bases not matched to a gene: 5. The CDR3 is 15 amino acids. Per germline, CDR1 SGHRS and CDR2 YFSETQ. CDR3 in DNA: TGCGCCAGCAGCCAGGGGGTTTTTACTAATGAAAAACTGTTTTTT. This sequence encodes CASSQGVFTNEKLFF.

This chain joins TRBV29-1 and TRBJ1-2; D is ambiguous. Germline-derived CDR1 and CDR2 are SQVTM and ANQGSEA. This CDR3 comprises 12 residues. V lost 8 bases and J lost 8, with 18 bases in between. CDR3 coding DNA: TGCAGCATTGTAGGTGCCGGGTACGGCTACACCTTC. Translated, it gives CSIVGAGYGYTF.

The chain combines TRBV7-2 with TRBJ2-4; D is unclear. The DNA end lines up better with TRBJ2-7; the J call may be wrong. Germline V gene sequence: CDR1 SGHTA, CDR2 FQGNSA. There are 14 residues in the CDR3. CDR3 DNA: TGTGCCAGCAGCTTTTCCGGATGGGGAAACGAGCAGTACTTC. Encoded protein: CASSFSGWGNEQYF.

The J gene is TRBJ2-4, the V gene TRBV5-1; TRBD1 is a possible D gene (6 bases). The J call is in doubt because the DNA end fits TRBJ2-7 better. The CDR3 consists of 14 residues. CDR1 is SGHRS, CDR2 YFSETQ, per germline. DNA for the CDR3: TGCGCCAGCAGCCCCGGGACAAAATGGTGCGAGCAGTACTTC. Its translation: CASSPGTKWCEQYF.

This sequence joins TRBV21-1 and TRBJ1-5; the table's D call, TRBD1, was not checked against the DNA. TRBV21-1 is flagged as a pseudogene. The CDR3 has 18 residues. The CDR3 DNA sequence: TGTGCCAGCAGCACCAGGAATAGGGGCGGCCTTAGCAATCAGCCCCAGCATTTT. Encoded protein: CASSTRNRGGLSNQPQHF.

The chain employs TRBV6-5 and TRBJ2-7; 8 bases are a match to TRBD2. Gene TRBJ2-5 matches the end of the DNA better, so the J call may be wrong. This CDR3 spans 14 amino acids. Germline values: CDR1 MNHEY, CDR2 SVGAGI. CDR3 region: CASSSREGQETQYF. The DNA for the CDR3 is TGTGCCAGCTCTTCACGGGAGGGGCAGGAGACCCAGTACTTC.

The chain couples TRBV6-5 to TRBJ2-5; TRBD1 matches 10 bases. This CDR3 is 15 amino acids long. The germline V gene encodes CDR1 MNHEY and CDR2 SVGAGI. J lost 0 bases, V lost 4 bases, and 2 bases had no gene match. CDR3 bases: TGTGCCAGCAGTTCGACAGGGGGCTACCAAGAGACCCAGTACTTC. This translates into CASSSTGGYQETQYF.

The rearrangement links TRBV10-3 to TRBJ2-5; D uncertain. With 4 bases removed from V and 7 bases from J, the gap between germline ends came to 13 bases. The CDR3 is 13 residues long. The germline CDR1 and CDR2 sequences are ENHRY and SYGVKD. The CDR3 loop is CAISGSRPGTQYF. The CDR3 DNA reads as TGTGCCATCAGTGGATCAAGACCCGGGACCCAGTACTTC.

This clonotype showed up many times. The gene calls are TRBV3-1 and TRBJ2-7; perhaps TRBD1 as D (6 bases). The germline V gene encodes CDR1 LGHDT and CDR2 YNNKEL (reference sequence). The CDR3 has 13 amino acids. Trimming took 4 bases from V and 2 from J, leaving 9 bases between them. CDR3 in amino acids: CASSRGGAYEQYF. The CDR3, as DNA: TGTGCCAGCAGCCGAGGGGGAGCCTACGAGCAGTACTTC.

This clonotype came up a few times. The chain links TRBV5-1 to TRBJ2-5, with D perhaps TRBD2 (5 bases). Trimming took 0 bases from V and 11 from J, leaving 23 bases between them. The CDR3 is 16 amino acids. Germline V gene data show CDR1 as SGHRS and CDR2 as YFSETQ. CDR3 in DNA: TGCGCCAGCAGCTTGGCCGGCACCCCCGGACTGACGGAACAGTACTTC. It yields the protein CASSLAGTPGLTEQYF.

The chain combines TRBV5-1 with TRBJ1-1; D gene unclear. V lost 0 bases, J lost 1 base, and 13 bases lay in between. The CDR3 has 16 residues. Germline assignment: CDR1 SGHRS and CDR2 YFSETQ. CDR3 DNA: TGCGCCAGCAGCTTGGGCCCGCCCGGAGGGAACACTGAAGCTTTCTTT. Its translation: CASSLGPPGGNTEAFF.

In this sample, this clonotype turned up a few times. This may come from a read error, since a much larger clone is one base off. This chain joins TRBV6-1 and TRBJ2-5, with 7 positions matching TRBD1. The CDR3 spans 12 residues. V trimming: 6 bases; J trimming: 4 bases; junction bases outside the gene matches: 2. Germline CDR1 MNHNS, CDR2 SASEGT. The CDR3 region is CASRRQGETQYF. CDR3 coding DNA: TGTGCCAGCAGGAGACAGGGAGAGACCCAGTACTTC.

The chain recombines TRBV27 with TRBJ2-7, with D possibly being TRBD2 (7 bases). Trimming took off 5 bases at V and 6 bases at J, with 23 bases between the two ends. Germline CDR1 is MNHEY and CDR2 is SMNVEV (reference sequence). This CDR3 has 16 residues. CDR3 sequence: CASSLPRGRELGEQYF. DNA of the CDR3: TGTGCCAGCAGTCTTCCACGGGGGCGGGAGCTCGGCGAGCAGTACTTC.